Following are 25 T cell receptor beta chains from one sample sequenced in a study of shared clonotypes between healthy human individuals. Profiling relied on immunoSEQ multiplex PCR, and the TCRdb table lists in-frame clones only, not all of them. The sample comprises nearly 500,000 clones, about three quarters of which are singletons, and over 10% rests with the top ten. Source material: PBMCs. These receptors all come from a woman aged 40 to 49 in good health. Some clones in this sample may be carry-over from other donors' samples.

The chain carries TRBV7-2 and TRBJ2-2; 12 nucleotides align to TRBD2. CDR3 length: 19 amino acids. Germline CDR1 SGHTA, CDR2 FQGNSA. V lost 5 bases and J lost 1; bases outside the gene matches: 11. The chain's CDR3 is CASSTGTSGYYMNTGELFF. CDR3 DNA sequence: TGTGCCAGCAGCACCGGGACTAGCGGGTATTATATGAACACCGGGGAGCTGTTTTTT.

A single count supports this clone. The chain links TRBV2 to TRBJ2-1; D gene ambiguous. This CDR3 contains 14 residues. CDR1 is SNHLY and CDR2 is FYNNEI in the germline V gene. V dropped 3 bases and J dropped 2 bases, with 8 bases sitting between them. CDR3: CASSEQLTYNEQFF. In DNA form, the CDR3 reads TGTGCCAGCAGTGAGCAACTGACCTACAATGAGCAGTTCTTC.

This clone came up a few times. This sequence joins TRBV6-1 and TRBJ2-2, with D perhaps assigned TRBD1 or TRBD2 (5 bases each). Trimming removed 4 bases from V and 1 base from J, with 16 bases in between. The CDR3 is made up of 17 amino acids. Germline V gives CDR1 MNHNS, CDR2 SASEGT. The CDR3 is CASSGNPGARNTGELFF. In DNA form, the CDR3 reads TGTGCCAGCAGTGGTAACCCCGGGGCGCGGAACACCGGGGAGCTGTTTTTT.

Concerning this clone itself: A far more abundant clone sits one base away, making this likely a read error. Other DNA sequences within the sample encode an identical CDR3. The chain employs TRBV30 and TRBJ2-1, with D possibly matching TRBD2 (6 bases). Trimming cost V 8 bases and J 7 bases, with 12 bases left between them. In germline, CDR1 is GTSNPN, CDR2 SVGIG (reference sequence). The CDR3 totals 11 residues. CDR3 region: CAGTLWNEQFF. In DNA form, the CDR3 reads TGTGCCGGGACTCTTTGGAATGAGCAGTTCTTC.

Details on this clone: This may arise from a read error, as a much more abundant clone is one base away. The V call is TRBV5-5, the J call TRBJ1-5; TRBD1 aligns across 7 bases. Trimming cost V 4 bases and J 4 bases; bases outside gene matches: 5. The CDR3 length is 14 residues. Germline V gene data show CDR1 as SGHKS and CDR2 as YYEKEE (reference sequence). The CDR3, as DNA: TGTGCCAGCAGCCCTGGGACAGAGAATCAGCCCCAGCATTTT. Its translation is CASSPGTENQPQHF.

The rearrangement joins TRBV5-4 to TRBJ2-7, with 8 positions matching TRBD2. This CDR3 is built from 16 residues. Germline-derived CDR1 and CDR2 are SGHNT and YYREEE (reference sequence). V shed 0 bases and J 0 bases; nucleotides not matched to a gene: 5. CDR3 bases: TGTGCCAGCAGCTTGGTCGGTGCGGGAGGCTCCTACGAGCAGTACTTC. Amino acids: CASSLVGAGGSYEQYF.

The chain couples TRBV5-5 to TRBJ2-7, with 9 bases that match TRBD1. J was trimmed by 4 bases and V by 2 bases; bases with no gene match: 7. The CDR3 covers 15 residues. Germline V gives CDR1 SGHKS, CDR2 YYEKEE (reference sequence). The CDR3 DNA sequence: TGTGCCAGCAGCTTCCGTCGGGACAGGGAATACGAGCAGTACTTC. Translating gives CASSFRRDREYEQYF.

The CDR3 region is CASRVTGGYEQYF. CDR3 DNA sequence: TGTGCCAGTAGGGTAACAGGGGGGTACGAGCAGTACTTC. The V call is TRBV19, the J call TRBJ2-7; TRBD1 agrees at 8 bases. Germline values: CDR1 LNHDA, CDR2 SQIVND (reference sequence). There are 13 residues in the CDR3. Unmatched junction bases numbered 5, after V lost 6 bases and J lost 4 bases.

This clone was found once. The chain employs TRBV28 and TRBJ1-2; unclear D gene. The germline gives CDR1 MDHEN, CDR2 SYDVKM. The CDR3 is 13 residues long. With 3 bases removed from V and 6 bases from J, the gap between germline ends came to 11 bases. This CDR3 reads CASSLVVSNGYTF. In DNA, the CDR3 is TGTGCCAGCAGTTTGGTAGTTTCCAATGGCTACACCTTC.

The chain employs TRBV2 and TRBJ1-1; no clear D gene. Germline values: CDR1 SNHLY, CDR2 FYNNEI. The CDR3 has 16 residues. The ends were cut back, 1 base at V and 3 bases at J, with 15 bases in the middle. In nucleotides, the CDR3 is TGTGCCAGCAGTGAAGATCCGGATCTACGGGACACTGAAGCTTTCTTT. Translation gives CASSEDPDLRDTEAFF. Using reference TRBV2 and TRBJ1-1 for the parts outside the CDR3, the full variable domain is EPEVTQTPSHQVTQMGQEVILRCVPISNHLYFYWYRQILGQKVEFLVSFYNNEISEKSEIFDDQFSVERPDGSNFTLKIRSTKLEDSAMYFCASSEDPDLRDTEAFFGQGTRLTVV.

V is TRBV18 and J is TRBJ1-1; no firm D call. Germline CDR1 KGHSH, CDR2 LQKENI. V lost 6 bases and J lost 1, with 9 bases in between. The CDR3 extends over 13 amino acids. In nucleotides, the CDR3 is TGTGCCAGCTCCCTGGGAGGGAACACTGAAGCTTTCTTT. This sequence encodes CASSLGGNTEAFF. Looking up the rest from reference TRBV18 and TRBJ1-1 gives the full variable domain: NAGVMQNPRHLVRRRGQEARLRCSPMKGHSHVYWYRQLPEEGLKFMVYLQKENIIDESGMPKERFSAEFPKEGPSILRIQQVVRGDSAAYFCASSLGGNTEAFFGQGTRLTVV.

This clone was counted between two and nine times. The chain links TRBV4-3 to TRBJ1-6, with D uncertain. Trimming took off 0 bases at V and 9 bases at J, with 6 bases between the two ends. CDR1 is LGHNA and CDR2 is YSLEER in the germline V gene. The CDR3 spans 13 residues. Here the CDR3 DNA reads TGCGCCAGCAGCCAAGAGCCCAGTTCACCCCTCCACTTT. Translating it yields CASSQEPSSPLHF.

The CDR3 region is CASSLGQGAGANVLTF. Written as DNA, the CDR3 is TGCGCCAGCAGCTTGGGACAGGGGGCTGGGGCCAACGTCCTGACTTTC. The V call is TRBV5-1, the J call TRBJ2-6, with 9 nucleotides matching TRBD1. CDR1 is SGHRS and CDR2 is YFSETQ in the germline V gene. The CDR3 length is 16 residues. Trimming at V came to 0 bases and at J to 2 bases, leaving 0 bases not matched to a gene.

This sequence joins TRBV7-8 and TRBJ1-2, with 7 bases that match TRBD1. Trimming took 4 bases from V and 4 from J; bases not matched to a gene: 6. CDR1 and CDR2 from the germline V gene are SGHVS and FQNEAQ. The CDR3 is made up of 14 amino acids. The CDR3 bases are TGTGCCAGCAGCTCGACAGGGAATGCCTATGGCTACACCTTC. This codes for CASSSTGNAYGYTF. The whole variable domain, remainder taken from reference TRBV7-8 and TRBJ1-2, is GAGVSQSPRYKVAKRGQDVALRCDPISGHVSLFWYQQALGQGPEFLTYFQNEAQLDKSGLPSDRFFAERPEGSVSTLKIQRTQQEDSAVYLCASSSTGNAYGYTFGSGTRLTVV.

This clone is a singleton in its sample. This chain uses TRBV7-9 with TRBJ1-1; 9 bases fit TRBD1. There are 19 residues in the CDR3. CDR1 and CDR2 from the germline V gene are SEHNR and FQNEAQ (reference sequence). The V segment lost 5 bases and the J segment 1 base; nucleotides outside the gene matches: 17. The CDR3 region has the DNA TGTGCCAGCAGCCACACCCGACAGGGGGTCACTCTTAGGAACACTGAAGCTTTCTTT. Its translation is CASSHTRQGVTLRNTEAFF.

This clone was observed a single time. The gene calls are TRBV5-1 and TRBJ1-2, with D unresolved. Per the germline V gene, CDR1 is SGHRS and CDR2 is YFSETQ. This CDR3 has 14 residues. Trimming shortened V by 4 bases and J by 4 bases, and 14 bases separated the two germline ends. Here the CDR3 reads CASSVDRKSYGYTF. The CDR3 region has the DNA TGCGCCAGCAGCGTTGATCGAAAGAGCTATGGCTACACCTTC. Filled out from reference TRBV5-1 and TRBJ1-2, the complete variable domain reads KAGVTQTPRYLIKTRGQQVTLSCSPISGHRSVSWYQQTPGQGLQFLFEYFSETQRNKGNFPGRFSGRQFSNSRSEMNVSTLELGDSALYLCASSVDRKSYGYTFGSGTRLTVV.

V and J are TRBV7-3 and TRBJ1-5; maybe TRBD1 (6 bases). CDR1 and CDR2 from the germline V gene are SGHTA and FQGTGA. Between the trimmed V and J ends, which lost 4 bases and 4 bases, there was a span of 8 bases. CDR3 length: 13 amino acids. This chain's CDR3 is CASSSDRNQPQHF. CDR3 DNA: TGTGCCAGCAGCTCGGACAGAAATCAGCCCCAGCATTTT.

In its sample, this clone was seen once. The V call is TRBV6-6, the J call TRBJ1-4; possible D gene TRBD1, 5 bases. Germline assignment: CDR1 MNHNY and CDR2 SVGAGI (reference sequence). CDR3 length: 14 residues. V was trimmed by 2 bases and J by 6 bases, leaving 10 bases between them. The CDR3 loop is CASSYNRGDEKLFF. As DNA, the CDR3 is TGTGCCAGCAGTTACAACCGGGGCGATGAAAAACTGTTTTTT.

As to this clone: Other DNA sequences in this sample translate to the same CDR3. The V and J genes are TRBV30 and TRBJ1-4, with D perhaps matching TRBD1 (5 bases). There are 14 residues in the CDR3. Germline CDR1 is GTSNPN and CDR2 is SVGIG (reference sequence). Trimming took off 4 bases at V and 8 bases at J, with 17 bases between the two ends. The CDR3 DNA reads TGTGCCTGGAACCGTGGGGGGGGTAACGAAAAACTGTTTTTT. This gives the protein CAWNRGGGNEKLFF.

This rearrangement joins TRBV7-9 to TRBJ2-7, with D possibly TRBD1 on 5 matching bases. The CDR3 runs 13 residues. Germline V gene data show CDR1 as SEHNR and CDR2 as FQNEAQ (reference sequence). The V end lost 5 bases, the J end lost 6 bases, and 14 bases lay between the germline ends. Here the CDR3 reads CASSPTERGEQYF. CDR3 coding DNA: TGTGCCAGCAGCCCGACAGAGCGAGGCGAGCAGTACTTC.

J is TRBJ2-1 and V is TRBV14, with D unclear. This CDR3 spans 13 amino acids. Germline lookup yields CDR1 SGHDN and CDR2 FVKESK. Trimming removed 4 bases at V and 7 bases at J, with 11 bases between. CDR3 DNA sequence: TGTGCCAGCAGCCCAGAACTGGGGAATGAGCAGTTCTTC. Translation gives CASSPELGNEQFF.

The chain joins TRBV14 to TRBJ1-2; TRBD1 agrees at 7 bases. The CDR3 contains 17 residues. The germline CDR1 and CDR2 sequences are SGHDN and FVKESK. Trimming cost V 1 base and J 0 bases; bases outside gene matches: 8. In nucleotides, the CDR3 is TGTGCCAGCAGCCAAGGCGTCAGGGGGGTATCTAACTATGGCTACACCTTC. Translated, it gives CASSQGVRGVSNYGYTF.

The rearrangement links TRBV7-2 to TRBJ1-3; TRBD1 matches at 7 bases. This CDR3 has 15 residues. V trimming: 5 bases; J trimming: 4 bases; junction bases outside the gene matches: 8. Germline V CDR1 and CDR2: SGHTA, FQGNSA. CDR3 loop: CASSLEGAWGNTIYF. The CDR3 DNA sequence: TGTGCCAGCAGCCTAGAGGGGGCTTGGGGAAACACCATATATTTT.

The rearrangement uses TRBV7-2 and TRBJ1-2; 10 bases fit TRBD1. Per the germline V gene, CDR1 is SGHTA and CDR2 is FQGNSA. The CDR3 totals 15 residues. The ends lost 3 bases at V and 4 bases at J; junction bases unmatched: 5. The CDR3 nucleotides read TGTGCCAGCAGCTTCGGGACAGGGGAGAGCTATGGCTACACCTTC. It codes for CASSFGTGESYGYTF. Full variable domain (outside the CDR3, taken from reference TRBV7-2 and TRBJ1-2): GAGVSQSPSNKVTEKGKDVELRCDPISGHTALYWYRQSLGQGLEFLIYFQGNSAPDKSGLPSDRFSAERTGGSVSTLTIQRTQQEDSAVYLCASSFGTGESYGYTFGSGTRLTVV.

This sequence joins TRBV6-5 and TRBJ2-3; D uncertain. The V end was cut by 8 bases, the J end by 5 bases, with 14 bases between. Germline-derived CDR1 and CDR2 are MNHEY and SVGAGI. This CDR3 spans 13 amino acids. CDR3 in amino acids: CASGSGSVDTQYF. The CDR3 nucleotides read TGTGCCAGCGGTTCCGGTTCAGTAGATACGCAGTATTTT.